What follows are 18 T cell receptor beta chains derived from one specimen sequenced in a study of cytomegalovirus exposure and HLA in healthy donors. The study ran its PCR with 60 Vbeta and 13 Jbeta primers. Profiling relied on immunoSEQ multiplex PCR, and the TCRdb table lists in-frame clones only, not all of them. The data hold about 200,000 clones, with approximately 80% observed a single time. The sample comprised PBMCs. The source is a man younger than 45 in good health and CMV-seronegative.

This clone was picked up one time. The chain couples TRBV6-1 to TRBJ1-4; D gene uncertain. The CDR3 is made up of 12 amino acids. The V gene lost 4 bases and the J gene lost 4 bases, with 4 bases spanning the gap. The germline V gene has CDR1 MNHNS and CDR2 SASEGT. Here the CDR3 DNA reads TGTGCCAGCAGTGGTCTTAATGAAAAACTGTTTTTT. Protein product: CASSGLNEKLFF.

This clone showed up just once. The chain carries TRBV19 and TRBJ1-3; no clear D gene. Trimming took 5 bases from V and 1 from J, leaving 18 bases between them. Per germline, CDR1 LNHDA and CDR2 SQIVND (reference sequence). The CDR3 covers 17 residues. In nucleotides, the CDR3 is TGTGCCAGTAGTCTCCCAGGATTGCCCGCGTCTGGAAACACCATATATTTT. It encodes CASSLPGLPASGNTIYF.

The chain links TRBV7-8 to TRBJ1-1; D perhaps matches TRBD1 (5 bases). Germline lookup yields CDR1 SGHVS and CDR2 FQNEAQ. The V end lost 1 base, the J end lost 2 bases, and 17 bases lay between the germline ends. The CDR3 contains 17 residues. The CDR3 sequence is CASSLGVGLGKNTEAFF. The CDR3 DNA is TGTGCCAGCAGCTTAGGGGTGGGGCTGGGGAAAAACACTGAAGCTTTCTTT.

The J gene is TRBJ2-1, the V gene TRBV10-3; D is unclear. CDR1 and CDR2 from the germline V gene are ENHRY and SYGVKD. The ends were cut back, 0 bases at V and 4 bases at J, with 13 bases in the middle. The CDR3 is made up of 16 amino acids. This CDR3 is CAISESKWRDYNEQFF. For the CDR3, the DNA is TGTGCCATCAGTGAGTCAAAGTGGAGAGATTACAATGAGCAGTTCTTC.

The V and J genes are TRBV9 and TRBJ2-1; a weak D match, TRBD1 (5 bases). CDR1 is SGDLS and CDR2 is YYNGEE in the germline V gene. This CDR3 spans 12 amino acids. The ends were cut back, 0 bases at V and 7 bases at J, with 5 bases in the middle. CDR3 in amino acids: CASSVEGNEQFF. The CDR3 DNA reads TGTGCCAGCAGCGTAGAGGGGAATGAGCAGTTCTTC. Complete variable domain (other parts from reference TRBV9 and TRBJ2-1): DSGVTQTPKHLITATGQRVTLRCSPRSGDLSVYWYQQSLDQGLQFLIQYYNGEERAKGNILERFSAQQFPDLHSELNLSSLELGDSALYFCASSVEGNEQFFGPGTRLTVL.

This clone was recorded a few times. V and J are TRBV6-4 and TRBJ2-6, with a possible D match to TRBD1 (6 bases). V lost 5 bases to trimming and J lost 3 bases, with 8 bases between them. Looked up from germline, CDR1 is MRHNA and CDR2 is SNTAGT. This CDR3 region has 14 residues. DNA of the CDR3: TGTGCCAGCAGTAACAGGGTTGGGGCCAACGTCCTGACTTTC. Translating it yields CASSNRVGANVLTF.

The chain carries TRBV7-8 and TRBJ2-7; perhaps TRBD2 as D (6 bases). The ends were cut back, 4 bases at V and 4 bases at J, with 17 bases in the middle. The CDR3 totals 15 residues. From germline, CDR1 is SGHVS and CDR2 FQNEAQ. The CDR3 sequence is CASSWGDISGYEQYF. CDR3 nucleotides: TGTGCCAGCAGCTGGGGGGATATCAGCGGTTACGAGCAGTACTTC.

The chain combines TRBV4-1 with TRBJ2-1; 10 bases agree with TRBD1. This CDR3 spans 15 amino acids. With 8 bases clipped from V and 0 bases from J, the junction kept 4 bases outside the gene matches. Germline-derived CDR1 and CDR2 are MGHRA and YSYEKL. The CDR3 region is CASSDRGGSYNEQFF. The CDR3, as DNA: TGCGCCAGCTCGGACAGGGGGGGCTCCTACAATGAGCAGTTCTTC.

V gene TRBV15 combines with J gene TRBJ1-2, with 8 nucleotides matching TRBD1. With 3 bases clipped from V and 0 bases from J, the junction kept 3 bases outside the gene matches. Germline CDR1 is LNHNV and CDR2 is YYDKDF (reference sequence). The CDR3 length is 15 residues. CDR3 nucleotides: TGTGCCACCAGCAGTCCGGGACAGGCTAACTATGGCTACACCTTC. Translating gives CATSSPGQANYGYTF. Full variable domain (remainder filled in from reference TRBV15 and TRBJ1-2): DAMVIQNPRYQVTQFGKPVTLSCSQTLNHNVMYWYQQKSSQAPKLLFHYYDKDFNNEADTPDNFQSRRPNTSFCFLDIRSPGLGDTAMYLCATSSPGQANYGYTFGSGTRLTVV.

The chain joins TRBV28 to TRBJ1-1; D possibly corresponds to TRBD1 (5 bases). Germline V gene lookup returns CDR1 MDHEN and CDR2 SYDVKM. V was trimmed by 2 bases and J by 6 bases, leaving 7 bases between them. The CDR3 contains 12 residues. CDR3 sequence (DNA): TGTGCCAGCAGTTTAGGACAACCTGAAGCTTTCTTT. This codes for CASSLGQPEAFF.

The chain recombines TRBV6-8 with TRBJ1-1; the D gene is possibly TRBD1 (5 bases). Germline-derived CDR1 and CDR2 are MNHGY and SAAAGT. V was clipped by 0 bases and J by 1 base, with 15 bases between them. The CDR3 totals 17 residues. In DNA form, the CDR3 reads TGTGCCAGCAGTTACTCGATTGGAGGGGAGGCGAACACTGAAGCTTTCTTT. The encoded protein is CASSYSIGGEANTEAFF.

J is TRBJ1-2 and V is TRBV27, with 7 nucleotides matching TRBD1. The CDR3 loop spans 14 amino acids. V lost 6 bases to trimming and J lost 7 bases; unmatched junction nucleotides: 11. Germline V CDR1 and CDR2: MNHEY, SMNVEV (reference sequence). CDR3 sequence reads: CASREAGGLFGYTF. CDR3 DNA sequence: TGTGCCAGCAGGGAGGCAGGGGGATTGTTTGGCTACACCTTC.

A word on this clone: One end of the junction fails to match germline, which may point to a read error. The chain is built from TRBV4-2 and TRBJ2-5; 14 bases line up with TRBD2. The CDR3 is 17 residues long. Germline V gene data show CDR1 as LGHNA and CDR2 as YNFKEQ. The DNA for the CDR3 is TGTGCCAGCGGCCAAGCGACTAGCGGGGGGGCCGGTGAGACCCAGTACTTC. Its translation: CASGQATSGGAGETQYF.

This rearrangement joins TRBV7-3 to TRBJ1-2; D is perhaps TRBD1 (6 bases). Germline values: CDR1 SGHTA, CDR2 FQGTGA. Trimming pared 4 bases from V and 5 bases from J, leaving 17 bases between. The CDR3 contains 15 residues. CDR3 region: CASSSWDTGRYGYTF. The CDR3 DNA is TGTGCCAGCAGCTCCTGGGACACGGGGAGATATGGCTACACCTTC.

V is TRBV19 and J is TRBJ1-5; 7 bases are shared with TRBD1. The V segment lost 4 bases and the J segment 2 bases; nucleotides outside the gene matches: 5. This CDR3 is built from 15 residues. Germline V CDR1 and CDR2: LNHDA, SQIVND (reference sequence). The CDR3 nucleotides are TGTGCCAGTAGTACAATCGGGACAGGCAATCAGCCCCAGCATTTT. Amino acid sequence: CASSTIGTGNQPQHF.

J is TRBJ2-5 and V is TRBV29-1; maybe TRBD2 (5 bases). The CDR3 has 13 amino acids. Per germline, CDR1 SQVTM and CDR2 ANQGSEA. V was clipped by 5 bases and J by 2 bases, with 12 bases between them. CDR3 in amino acids: CSVPVKRQETQYF. CDR3 DNA: TGCAGCGTTCCGGTGAAGCGGCAAGAGACCCAGTACTTC. Supplemented by reference TRBV29-1 and TRBJ2-5, the full variable domain reads SAVISQKPSRDICQRGTSLTIQCQVDSQVTMMFWYRQQPGQSLTLIATANQGSEATYESGFVIDKFPISRPNLTFSTLTVSNMSPEDSSIYLCSVPVKRQETQYFGPGTRLLVL.

The V gene is TRBV7-6, the J gene TRBJ2-7; TRBD2 agrees at 10 bases. Unmatched junction bases numbered 11, after V lost 0 bases and J lost 0 bases. Germline V gene lookup returns CDR1 SGHVS and CDR2 FNYEAQ. The CDR3 sequence is 19 residues long. The CDR3 coding sequence is TGTGCCAGCAGCTTAGCCTCCGGGCTAGCGGGGGCCAACTCCTACGAGCAGTACTTC. Its translation: CASSLASGLAGANSYEQYF.

This clone was detected only a few times. Other DNA variants within this sample encode the same CDR3. This sequence joins TRBV6-1 and TRBJ2-7; D gene uncertain. The CDR3 is 13 residues long. Germline CDR1 is MNHNS and CDR2 is SASEGT. The V and J ends lost 0 bases and 3 bases respectively, with 6 bases between them. For the CDR3, the DNA is TGTGCCAGCAGTGAAGCGCGAGGCTACGAGCAGTACTTC. As protein: CASSEARGYEQYF.